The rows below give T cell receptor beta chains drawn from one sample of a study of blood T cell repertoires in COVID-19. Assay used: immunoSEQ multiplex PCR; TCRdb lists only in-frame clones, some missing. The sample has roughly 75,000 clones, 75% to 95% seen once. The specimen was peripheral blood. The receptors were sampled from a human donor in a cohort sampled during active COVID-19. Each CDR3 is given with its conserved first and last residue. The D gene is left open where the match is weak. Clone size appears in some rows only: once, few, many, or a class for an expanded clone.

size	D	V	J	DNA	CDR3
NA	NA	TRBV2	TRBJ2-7	TGTGCCAGCAGTGTATCGTCCAGGGTGGACGAGCAGTACTTC	CASSVSSRVDEQYF
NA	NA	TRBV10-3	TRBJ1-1	TGTGCCATCAAACCGGGACAGAACACTGAAGCTTTCTTT	CAIKPGQNTEAFF
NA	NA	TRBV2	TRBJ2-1	TGTGCCAGCAAAACGGGGGGCCTAGTAAATGAGCAGTTCTTC	CASKTGGLVNEQFF
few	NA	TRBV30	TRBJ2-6	TGTGCCTGGAGCCCAGGACTCTCTGGGGCCAACGTCCTGACTTTC	CAWSPGLSGANVLTF
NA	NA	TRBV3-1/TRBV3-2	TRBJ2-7	TGTGCCAGCAGCCAAGACTGGCTGGGGCCAGGACCCTACGAGCAGTACTTC	CASSQDWLGPGPYEQYF
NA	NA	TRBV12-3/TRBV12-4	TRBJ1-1	TGTGCCAGCAGACCGGTAGTGAACACTGAAGCTTTCTTT	CASRPVVNTEAFF
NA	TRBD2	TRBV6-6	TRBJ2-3	TGTGCCAGCGGGAGGGCGGGGGGCGGTAAAGATACGCAGTATTTT	CASGRAGGGKDTQYF
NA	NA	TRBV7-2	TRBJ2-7	TGTGCCAGCAGCCTGAGCCTGACATTCTCCGAGCAGTACTTC	CASSLSLTFSEQYF
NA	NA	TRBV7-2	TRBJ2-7	TGTGCCAGCAGCTTAAATTCGGGGAGTTCCTACGAGCAGTACTTC	CASSLNSGSSYEQYF
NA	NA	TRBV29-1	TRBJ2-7	TGCAGCGGCGGGACTCTATACGAGCAGTACTTC	CSGGTLYEQYF
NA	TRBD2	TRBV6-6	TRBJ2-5	TGTGCCACCGCCGTAGCGGGGTGGGAAGAGACCCAGTACTTC	CATAVAGWEETQYF
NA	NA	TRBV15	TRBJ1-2	TGTGCCACCAGCAGAGAATGGAGGTTAGGGATGCATGGCTACACCTTC	CATSREWRLGMHGYTF
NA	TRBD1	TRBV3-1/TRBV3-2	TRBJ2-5	TGTGCCAGCAGCGACGGACAGGGCCGGGAGACCCAGTACTTC	CASSDGQGRETQYF
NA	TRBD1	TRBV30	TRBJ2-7	TGTGCCTGGAGCGCCGGACAGGGGGGTGGTGGGGGCGAGCAGTACTTC	CAWSAGQGGGGGEQYF
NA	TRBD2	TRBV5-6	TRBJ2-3	TGTGCCAGCAGCTTTCCGCCCTTAGCGGGGGGAACCACAGATACGCAGTATTTT	CASSFPPLAGGTTDTQYF
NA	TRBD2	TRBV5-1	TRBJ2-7	TGCGCCAGCAGCCCGGGGACTAGCGGGGGGGCCTACGAGCAGTACTTC	CASSPGTSGGAYEQYF
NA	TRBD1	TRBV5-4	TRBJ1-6	TGTGCCAGCAGCTCGGCACGGGACAGGGTTGGATCACCCCTCCACTTT	CASSSARDRVGSPLHF
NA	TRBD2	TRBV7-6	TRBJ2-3	TGTGCCAGCAGCTTAGCAGCGAGCGGGGGGGCAGATACGCAGTATTTT	CASSLAASGGADTQYF
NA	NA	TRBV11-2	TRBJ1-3	TGTGCCAGCAGCTTAGATTTCAGGTTCCCCTCTGGAAACACCATATATTTT	CASSLDFRFPSGNTIYF
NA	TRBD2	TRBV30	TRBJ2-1	TGTGCCTGGATCCCTAGCGGGGCTTACAATGAGCAGTTCTTC	CAWIPSGAYNEQFF
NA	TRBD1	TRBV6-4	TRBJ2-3	TGTGCCAGCAGTGACTCCCTCGGGGACAGGGGAGATACGCAGTATTTT	CASSDSLGDRGDTQYF
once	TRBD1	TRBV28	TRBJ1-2	TGTGCCAGCAGTAAAACCGGGACAGCTAACTATGGCTACACCTTC	CASSKTGTANYGYTF
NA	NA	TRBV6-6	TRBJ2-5	TGTGCCAGCAGTTACGGGGCGGGGAGGCAAGAGACCCAGTACTTC	CASSYGAGRQETQYF
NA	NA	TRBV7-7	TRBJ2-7	TGTGCCAGCAGCCCGACCGATGTACAGGTATCCGAGCAGTACTTC	CASSPTDVQVSEQYF
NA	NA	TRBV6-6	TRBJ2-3	TGTGCCAGCAGTTATAATCAGCGGGTCACAGATACGCAGTATTTT	CASSYNQRVTDTQYF
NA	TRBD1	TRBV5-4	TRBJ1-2	TGTGCCAGCAGCTTAGACAGGGGGGCGAACCCTAACTATGGCTACACCTTC	CASSLDRGANPNYGYTF
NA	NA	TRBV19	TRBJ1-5	TGTGCCAGTAGTCGCAGGCAGTTTAGCAATCAGCCCCAGCATTTT	CASSRRQFSNQPQHF
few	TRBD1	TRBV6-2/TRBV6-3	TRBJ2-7	TGTGCCAGCAGCTGGACAGGGGTCGGCGAGCAGTACTTC	CASSWTGVGEQYF
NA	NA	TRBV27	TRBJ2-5	TGTGCCAGCAGTTCACGGACAGGGAGGGAAGAGACCCAGTACTTC	CASSSRTGREETQYF
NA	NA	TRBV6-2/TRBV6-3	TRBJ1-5	TGTGCCAGCAGTTACTCGGCCAGGGTGGGTCAGCCCCAGCATTTT	CASSYSARVGQPQHF
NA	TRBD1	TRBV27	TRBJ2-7	TGTGCCAGCAGTAAACAGGGGCTAACCTACGAGCAGTACTTC	CASSKQGLTYEQYF
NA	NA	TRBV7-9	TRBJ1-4	TGTGCCAGCAGCTTAGAGGGAAAAGGGGGAGAAAAACTGTTTTTT	CASSLEGKGGEKLFF
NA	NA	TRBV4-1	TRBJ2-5	TGCGCCAGCAGCCAGGACATTCGGGAGACCCAGTACTTC	CASSQDIRETQYF
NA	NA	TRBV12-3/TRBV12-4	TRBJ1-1	TGTGCCAGCAGTCTTAGGGGGGGCACTGAAGCTTTCTTT	CASSLRGGTEAFF
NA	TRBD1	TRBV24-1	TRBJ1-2	TGTGCCACCAGTGATTCCTCAGGGGGCGAGTATGGCTACACCTTC	CATSDSSGGEYGYTF
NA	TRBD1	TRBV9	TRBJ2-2	TGTGCCAGCAGCTTTATTTCGACAGGGGACGGGGAGCTGTTTTTT	CASSFISTGDGELFF
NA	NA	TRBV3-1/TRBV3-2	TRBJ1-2	TGTGCCAGCAGCCAAGGGTCCGGGTCCTATGGCTACACCTTC	CASSQGSGSYGYTF
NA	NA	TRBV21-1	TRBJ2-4	TGTGCCAGCAGCACCCTAGGGGGGGACGGGAAAAACATTCAGTACTTC	CASSTLGGDGKNIQYF
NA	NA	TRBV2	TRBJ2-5	TGTGCCAGCAGTGAACAGGGGGAGACCCAGTACTTC	CASSEQGETQYF
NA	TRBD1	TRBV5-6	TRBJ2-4	TGTGCCAGCAGTAAAAACAGGGGGCTGGTCAACATTCAGTACTTC	CASSKNRGLVNIQYF
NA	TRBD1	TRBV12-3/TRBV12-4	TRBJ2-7	TGTGCCAGCAGCCGGGGACAGGACAACGAGCAGTACTTC	CASSRGQDNEQYF
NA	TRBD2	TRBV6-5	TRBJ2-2	TGTGCCAGCACCCACCGGGGGGGGAACACCGGGGAGCTGTTTTTT	CASTHRGGNTGELFF
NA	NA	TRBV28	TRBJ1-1	TGTGCCAGCATCACACCCACTATGGACACTGAAGCTTTCTTT	CASITPTMDTEAFF
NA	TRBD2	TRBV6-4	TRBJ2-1	TGTGCCAGCAGCCCCGGGCTAGCGGATTTCCATGAGCAGTTCTTC	CASSPGLADFHEQFF
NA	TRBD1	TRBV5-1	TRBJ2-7	TGCGCCAGCAGCCCACGGACAGGGAACTACGAGCAGTACTTC	CASSPRTGNYEQYF
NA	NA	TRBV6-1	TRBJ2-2	TGTGCCAGCAGGGAAGGCAGTGCGAACACCGGGGAGCTGTTTTTT	CASREGSANTGELFF
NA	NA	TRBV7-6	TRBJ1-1	TGTGCCAGCAGCTCCCGACAGAACACTGAAGCTTTCTTT	CASSSRQNTEAFF
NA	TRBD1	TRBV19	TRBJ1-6	TGTGCCAGTACCCCCGGGACGGGACAGGGTTTTAGTTCACCCCTCCACTTT	CASTPGTGQGFSSPLHF
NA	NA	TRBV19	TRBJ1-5	TGTGCCAGTATGGGGGGAAGAGGTTGGGCCCATCAGCCCCAGCATTTT	CASMGGRGWAHQPQHF
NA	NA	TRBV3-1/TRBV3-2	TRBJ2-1	TGTGCCAGCAGCCAAGGAGGGGGGGATTACTCCTACAATGAGCAGTTCTTC	CASSQGGGDYSYNEQFF
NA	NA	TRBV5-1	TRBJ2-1	TGCGCCAGCAGCTTGGAGAGGGCCGATGAGCAGTTCTTC	CASSLERADEQFF
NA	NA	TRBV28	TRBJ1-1	TGTGCCAGCAGGCCCGGAGGGGTGAACACTGAAGCTTTCTTT	CASRPGGVNTEAFF